The 28 T cell receptor beta chains below come from one sample, sequenced in a study of blood T cell repertoires in COVID-19 (dated by TCRdb to the early 2020s). Library preparation used the immunoSEQ multiplex PCR assay. Entries here come from immuneACCESS through TCRdb and include only in-frame sequences with V and J called. Some clones fail to appear in such tables; in the studies checked, an unresolved V gene covers under half of the shortfall, and the cause of the remainder is unknown. The sample yields 85,000 to 90,000 clones; 89% were counted once. Together, the top ten hold roughly 5.2% of the sample. Sequencing input: peripheral blood. The receptors stem from a woman aged 80 or over with active COVID-19.

CDR3: CAWSVRTSGRAPDTQYF. The CDR3 DNA reads TGTGCCTGGAGTGTAAGAACTAGCGGGAGGGCCCCAGATACGCAGTATTTT. This chain joins TRBV30 and TRBJ2-3, with 13 bases lining up with TRBD2. In germline, CDR1 is GTSNPN, CDR2 SVGIG (reference sequence). V was pared by 0 bases and J by 4 bases, with 7 bases of the junction left unmatched. The CDR3 contains 17 residues.

This clone was observed a few times. This chain uses TRBV23-1 with TRBJ1-6; possibly TRBD1 for D (5 bases). TRBV23-1 falls under the ORF class, with uncertain function. V gave up 1 base and J gave up 8 bases, with 12 bases separating them. The CDR3 length is 15 residues. CDR3 in DNA: TGCGCCAGCAGTCAATTTAAGGGGCGGTATTCACCCCTCCACTTT. Residues: CASSQFKGRYSPLHF.

This chain connects TRBV6-5 to TRBJ1-1; 11 nucleotides align to TRBD1. J was trimmed by 3 bases and V by 5 bases; bases with no gene match: 5. Germline CDR1 and CDR2: MNHEY and SVGAGI. The CDR3 extends over 15 amino acids. This CDR3 is CASSRGTGGHTEAFF. CDR3 coding DNA: TGTGCCAGCAGTAGAGGGACAGGGGGGCACACTGAAGCTTTCTTT.

The count of this clone is one. The gene calls are TRBV27 and TRBJ1-2; no clear D. Trimming took 6 bases from V and 8 from J, leaving 13 bases between them. The germline V gene has CDR1 MNHEY and CDR2 SMNVEV (reference sequence). The CDR3 loop spans 12 amino acids. The chain's CDR3 is CASRREFGGYTF. CDR3 DNA: TGTGCCAGCAGAAGGGAGTTTGGGGGCTACACCTTC.

The genes are TRBV5-1 and TRBJ2-1; D perhaps matches TRBD2 (5 bases). The V end lost 1 base, the J end lost 8 bases, and 10 bases lay between the germline ends. The CDR3 spans 13 residues. Germline V gives CDR1 SGHRS, CDR2 YFSETQ. The DNA for the CDR3 is TGCGCCAGCAGCTTGTGGGAGTCCCATGAGCAGTTCTTC. Translating gives CASSLWESHEQFF.

This chain connects TRBV29-1 to TRBJ2-2, with a tentative D call TRBD1 (7 bases). The ends were cut back, 7 bases at V and 4 bases at J, with 16 bases in the middle. This CDR3 is 14 amino acids long. The germline V gene has CDR1 SQVTM and CDR2 ANQGSEA. This CDR3 reads CSASWQGGTGELFF. The CDR3 coding sequence is TGCAGCGCCTCCTGGCAGGGGGGCACCGGGGAGCTGTTTTTT.

The genes are TRBV5-4 and TRBJ1-1; D is undetermined. The CDR3 is 14 amino acids. V shed 4 bases and J shed 5 bases, with 15 bases lying between them. Germline lookup yields CDR1 SGHNT and CDR2 YYREEE (reference sequence). CDR3 sequence reads: CASSREWGRTEAFF. CDR3 nucleotides: TGTGCCAGCAGCCGGGAGTGGGGTAGAACTGAAGCTTTCTTT. Full variable domain (remainder filled in from reference TRBV5-4 and TRBJ1-1): ETGVTQSPTHLIKTRGQQVTLRCSSQSGHNTVSWYQQALGQGPQFIFQYYREEENGRGNFPPRFSGLQFPNYSSELNVNALELDDSALYLCASSREWGRTEAFFGQGTRLTVV.

This clone occurred once. The J gene is TRBJ2-1, the V gene TRBV7-2, with 8 nucleotides matching TRBD2. V gave up 1 base and J gave up 8 bases; unmatched junction bases: 10. This CDR3 contains 16 residues. The germline gives CDR1 SGHTA, CDR2 FQGNSA. The CDR3 protein is CASSLVLAGSPHEQFF. The CDR3 nucleotides read TGTGCCAGCAGCTTAGTGCTAGCGGGTTCGCCCCATGAGCAGTTCTTC.

The V gene is TRBV10-3, the J gene TRBJ1-1; a weak D match, TRBD1 (6 bases). V was shortened by 0 bases and J by 3 bases, with 11 bases between the two germline ends. The CDR3 length is 15 residues. Germline assignment: CDR1 ENHRY and CDR2 SYGVKD. The CDR3 sequence is CAISESGGQDTEAFF. DNA of the CDR3: TGTGCCATCAGTGAGTCGGGGGGGCAGGACACTGAAGCTTTCTTT.

The chain links TRBV27 to TRBJ1-5, with unresolved D. CDR3 length: 13 residues. Per germline, CDR1 MNHEY and CDR2 SMNVEV (reference sequence). Trimming took 1 base from V and 7 from J, leaving 8 bases between them. Here the CDR3 reads CASSLFLGQPQHF. CDR3 nucleotides: TGTGCCAGCAGTTTATTTCTGGGCCAGCCCCAGCATTTT.

This sequence joins TRBV6-5 and TRBJ2-5; unclear D gene. Germline values: CDR1 MNHEY, CDR2 SVGAGI. Trimming shortened V by 5 bases and J by 5 bases, and 9 bases separated the two germline ends. The CDR3 covers 12 residues. For the CDR3, the DNA is TGTGCCAGCAGTCGGAGTATGGAGACCCAGTACTTC. Translated, it gives CASSRSMETQYF.

In nucleotides, the CDR3 is TGTGCCAGCAGCTTAACTAGCGGATCCACAGATACGCAGTATTTT. Translating it yields CASSLTSGSTDTQYF. The chain uses TRBV7-2 and TRBJ2-3; 8 positions match TRBD2. The CDR3 runs 15 residues. V shed 2 bases, J shed 2 bases, and the junction held 3 bases outside the gene matches. The germline V gene has CDR1 SGHTA and CDR2 FQGNSA.

CDR3 sequence: CASTRDTYTEAFF. The DNA for the CDR3 is TGTGCCAGCACCAGGGACACTTACACTGAAGCTTTCTTT. The chain couples TRBV2 to TRBJ1-1, with TRBD1 as a possible D gene (6 bases). This CDR3 region has 13 residues. Per the germline V gene, CDR1 is SNHLY and CDR2 is FYNNEI. V was trimmed by 7 bases and J by 3 bases, leaving 12 bases between them.

This sequence joins TRBV18 and TRBJ1-3, with D possibly TRBD1 on 5 matching bases. V was trimmed by 2 bases and J by 2 bases, leaving 10 bases between them. CDR3 length: 15 amino acids. Germline loops: CDR1 KGHSH, CDR2 LQKENI. In nucleotides, the CDR3 is TGTGCCAGCTCACCAGCCAGGGATACTGGAAACACCATATATTTT. It yields the protein CASSPARDTGNTIYF. The variable domain in full, completed from reference TRBV18 and TRBJ1-3, reads NAGVMQNPRHLVRRRGQEARLRCSPMKGHSHVYWYRQLPEEGLKFMVYLQKENIIDESGMPKERFSAEFPKEGPSILRIQQVVRGDSAAYFCASSPARDTGNTIYFGEGSWLTVV.

This clone has just one count. The chain is built from TRBV27 and TRBJ1-2, with TRBD1 as a possible D gene (5 bases). The germline V gene has CDR1 MNHEY and CDR2 SMNVEV (reference sequence). The CDR3 length is 13 residues. Trimming stripped 3 bases from V and 2 bases from J, with 7 bases between. CDR3: CASSLAGNYGYTF. DNA for the CDR3: TGTGCCAGCAGTTTGGCAGGGAACTATGGCTACACCTTC.

J is TRBJ2-1 and V is TRBV28; TRBD2 aligns across 10 bases. Germline assignment: CDR1 MDHEN and CDR2 SYDVKM. V dropped 4 bases and J dropped 9; count of bases not matched to a gene: 24. The CDR3 consists of 20 residues. CDR3 DNA: TGTGCCAGCAGTTCAAACCCCCCGGGACACTACCTAGCGGGAGTGGGTGAGCAGTTCTTC. Translating gives CASSSNPPGHYLAGVGEQFF.

The V call is TRBV5-1, the J call TRBJ1-6; 9 nucleotides align to TRBD1. Looked up from germline, CDR1 is SGHRS and CDR2 is YFSETQ. The CDR3 consists of 14 residues. With 2 bases clipped from V and 7 bases from J, the junction kept 1 base outside the gene matches. This chain's CDR3 is CASSFDRGNSPLHF. Here the CDR3 DNA reads TGCGCCAGCAGCTTCGACAGGGGGAATTCACCCCTCCACTTT.

This clone came up once. The chain joins TRBV18 to TRBJ2-7, with 8 bases lining up with TRBD1. The length of the CDR3 is 15 residues. Looked up from germline, CDR1 is KGHSH and CDR2 is LQKENI. V shed 3 bases and J 1 base; nucleotides not matched to a gene: 5. In DNA, the CDR3 is TGTGCCAGCTCACCGGACAGGGTGGGTTCCTACGAGCAGTACTTC. Translation: CASSPDRVGSYEQYF.

The V gene is TRBV7-3, the J gene TRBJ2-1, with D unclear. Germline CDR1 and CDR2: SGHTA and FQGTGA. Trimming shortened V by 0 bases and J by 1 base, and 7 bases separated the two germline ends. CDR3 length: 15 residues. CDR3 nucleotides: TGTGCCAGCAGCTTAACTCCGGAGTCCTACAATGAGCAGTTCTTC. Translated, it gives CASSLTPESYNEQFF.

The chain recombines TRBV28 with TRBJ1-4; D is unclear. There are 15 residues in the CDR3. V lost 3 bases and J lost 3, with 11 bases in between. CDR1 MDHEN and CDR2 SYDVKM come from the germline V gene. CDR3 loop: CASSFFSGSNEKLFF. The DNA of the CDR3 is TGTGCCAGCAGTTTCTTCTCCGGTTCTAATGAAAAACTGTTTTTT. The full variable domain, completed using reference TRBV28 and TRBJ1-4, is DVKVTQSSRYLVKRTGEKVFLECVQDMDHENMFWYRQDPGLGLRLIYFSYDVKMKEKGDIPEGYSVSREKKERFSLILESASTNQTSMYLCASSFFSGSNEKLFFGSGTQLSVL.

This rearrangement joins TRBV14 to TRBJ1-4; a possible D gene is TRBD1 (5 bases). V lost 1 base to trimming and J lost 8 bases, with 14 bases between them. This CDR3 has 15 residues. Per germline, CDR1 SGHDN and CDR2 FVKESK. The CDR3 bases are TGTGCCAGCAGCCAAGGACTGGGGGGAAAGGAAAAACTGTTTTTT. Protein: CASSQGLGGKEKLFF.

V gene TRBV21-1 combines with J gene TRBJ2-3; whether TRBD2, the table's D call, matches the DNA was not checked. TRBV21-1 is assigned pseudogene status. This CDR3 is 16 amino acids long. The CDR3 nucleotides read TGTGCCAGCAGCAAACTGGCTAGCGGGAGGGTGGATACGCAGTATTTT. This codes for CASSKLASGRVDTQYF.

V and J are TRBV12-3 or TRBV12-4 and TRBJ2-3, with unresolved D. V was shortened by 3 bases and J by 8 bases, with 12 bases between the two germline ends. This CDR3 comprises 13 residues. The CDR3 DNA sequence: TGTGCCAGCAGTTTCGGGTTTAGCAGTACGCAGTATTTT. It encodes CASSFGFSSTQYF.

The genes are TRBV12-3 or TRBV12-4 and TRBJ2-7; D gene unclear. V was trimmed by 7 bases and J by 5 bases, leaving 15 bases between them. The CDR3 runs to 13 residues. Written as DNA, the CDR3 is TGTGCCAGCACGGAGTACCTCTACGACGAGCAGTACTTC. Amino acid sequence: CASTEYLYDEQYF.

This chain connects TRBV5-1 to TRBJ2-3, with D possibly being TRBD2 (5 bases). Trimming shortened V by 6 bases and J by 5 bases, and 19 bases separated the two germline ends. The CDR3 is 15 amino acids. Germline V gene lookup returns CDR1 SGHRS and CDR2 YFSETQ. The CDR3 protein is CASNSGFLRRDTQYF. CDR3 nucleotide sequence: TGCGCCAGCAACTCGGGGTTCCTCCGCAGAGATACGCAGTATTTT.

This sequence joins TRBV5-4 and TRBJ2-5; TRBD2 is a possible D gene (5 bases). Germline-derived CDR1 and CDR2 are SGHNT and YYREEE (reference sequence). Trimming left V 4 bases short and J 3 bases short, with 10 bases between. The CDR3 is 13 residues long. The CDR3 coding sequence is TGTGCCAGCAGCCGCCGGGGAGAAGAGACCCAGTACTTC. Amino acids: CASSRRGEETQYF.

The chain carries TRBV5-4 and TRBJ1-5; D remains unclear. The CDR3 is 12 amino acids. Germline lookup yields CDR1 SGHNT and CDR2 YYREEE (reference sequence). V gave up 4 bases and J gave up 4 bases, with 6 bases separating them. The CDR3 bases are TGTGCCAGCAGCACCGAGAATCAGCCCCAGCATTTT. The encoded protein is CASSTENQPQHF.

This clone has a handful of counts. This chain links TRBV7-9 with TRBJ2-7, with 7 bases fitting TRBD1. Per germline, CDR1 SEHNR and CDR2 FQNEAQ (reference sequence). This CDR3 comprises 14 residues. V dropped 6 bases and J dropped 5; count of bases not matched to a gene: 10. The CDR3 is CASSRQGSTDEQYF. CDR3 DNA: TGTGCCAGCAGTCGACAGGGATCGACTGACGAGCAGTACTTC.